This TCR beta chain is from a study of tumor-infiltrating lymphocytes in primary liver carcinoma. Co-extraction of both nucleic acids (RNA and DNA) used roughly 20-34 mg of unsorted bulk tissue. cDNA specific to TCR beta was made from around 470 ng of total RNA, with a constant-region primer employed for priming. Libraries for TCR beta were built through three nested multiplex PCR rounds, which together made up a slightly modified ARM-PCR procedure. Both of the initial two PCR rounds ran for around 9 cycles and employed TRBV1-TRBV30 forward primers alongside a C-beta reverse primer. A single record per CDR3 protein comes from TCRdb applying MiXCR to the multiplex PCR reads. Counted here are about 37,000 distinct CDR3 sequences, roughly 75% occurring once; the ten biggest clones make up around two fifths. V lost 4 bases, J lost 6 bases, and 6 bases stayed unmatched. The germline gives CDR1 MNHNS, CDR2 SASEGT. This CDR3 contains 14 residues.

Judged by abundance, this clonotype is medium-sized. The sequence was obtained from a man aged 40-49 years with primary liver carcinoma and hepatitis B virus infection. The sequenced sample was tumor-adjacent normal liver tissue. This rearrangement joins TRBV6-1 to TRBJ2-1; TRBD1 agrees at 7 bases. In nucleotides, the CDR3 is TGTGCCAGCAGTGTAACCGGGACAGTCAATGAGCAGTTCTTC. It yields the protein CASSVTGTVNEQFF.